The clone carrying this TCR beta chain was seen more than once but under ten times. Its specificity is unknown. This entry comes from a study of T-cell memory formation after mild COVID-19. Broader study findings: CD4/CD8 balance held among clones contracting day 15 to 85, and later expanders leaned CD4+. Shrinking CD4+ clones were chiefly CM and EM; CD8+ ones were chiefly EMRA.

5'RACE primed at constant segments yielded TCR alpha and TCR beta cDNA libraries bearing sample barcodes and UMIs. MiXCR, run by TCRdb on the 5' RACE reads, gives a single entry per CDR3 protein. Of 350,000 to 500,000 distinct CDR3 sequences listed, over 15% are singletons. V was pared by 7 bases and J by 4 bases, with 8 bases between. The CDR3 loop spans 11 amino acids. Germline-derived CDR1 and CDR2 are SGHTA and FQGNSA. This sequence was found in a man aged 18 to 30 who had mild COVID-19 (a few samples of this study predate the infection). Cell type and time point are not known. Input material: PBMCs or a T cell subset sorted from them (not recorded which). This chain uses TRBV7-2 with TRBJ2-7; D is ambiguous. The CDR3 nucleotides are TGTGCCAGCACCCAGGCGTACGAGCAGTACTTC. This sequence encodes CASTQAYEQYF.